The present T cell receptor beta chain was sequenced within a study of T cell clonality in common variable immunodeficiency. Study observations and caveats: Shared TCRbeta clones were fewer between CVID subjects than controls.

This clone was found many times. Its cognate antigen is unknown. Profiling relied on immunoSEQ multiplex PCR, and the TCRdb table lists in-frame clones only, not all of them. Listed for the sample are 35,000 to 55,000 clones, none seen a single time. Most patients and controls had Caucasian heritage. Sample: peripheral blood mononuclear cells. This receptor was obtained from a person between 18 and 75 years old in good health.

CDR3 bases read: TGTGCCAGCAGCTTACAGGTAGCGGGAGGGGGTGAG. Translation: CASSLQVAGGGE. The entire CDR3 is CASSLQVAGGGEQFF. V and J are TRBV7-3 and TRBJ2-1; 11 bases align to TRBD2. The sequence runs out 3 residues before the end of the CDR3; the remainder is reconstructed from the germline J gene. The CDR3 consists of 15 residues. V trimming: 2 bases; J trimming: 9 bases; junction bases outside the gene matches: 6. Germline lookup yields CDR1 SGHTA and CDR2 FQGTGA.